Shown below are 25 T cell receptor beta chains from a single sample sequenced in a study of OX40 agonist ivuxolimab in advanced cancers. TCRdb's copy holds only in-frame clones and misses some; the assay was immunoSEQ multiplex PCR. The sample lists tens of thousands of clones, 80% seen once, with about 5% in the top ten. The sample consisted of CD4+ or CD8+ T cells sorted from blood, taken in a trial of the OX40 agonist ivuxolimab. The receptors were sampled from an adult with an advanced solid tumor such as melanoma, head and neck, liver or kidney cancer.

The V gene is TRBV5-1, the J gene TRBJ1-1; 7 positions agree with TRBD1. The CDR3 length is 13 residues. CDR1 is SGHRS and CDR2 is YFSETQ in the germline V gene. After removal of 5 bases from V and 7 bases from J, the junction contained 8 bases not matched to a gene. CDR3: CASRNKRGLEAFF. The CDR3 nucleotides are TGCGCCAGCAGAAACAAGAGGGGGCTTGAAGCTTTCTTT. The whole variable domain, remainder taken from reference TRBV5-1 and TRBJ1-1, is KAGVTQTPRYLIKTRGQQVTLSCSPISGHRSVSWYQQTPGQGLQFLFEYFSETQRNKGNFPGRFSGRQFSNSRSEMNVSTLELGDSALYLCASRNKRGLEAFFGQGTRLTVV.

With regard to this clone: Relative to the germline gene, one junction end is altered; a read error may explain this. The genes are TRBV7-7 and TRBJ2-2; possibly TRBD1 for D (6 bases). Germline CDR1 is SSHAT and CDR2 is FNYEAQ (reference sequence). CDR3 length: 14 residues. The CDR3 coding sequence is TGTGCTAGCAGCCTTACAGGGAGCACCGGGGAGCTGTTTTTT. This gives the protein CASSLTGSTGELFF.

This chain links TRBV7-2 with TRBJ2-2; 13 bases agree with TRBD2. Trimming removed 5 bases from V and 2 bases from J; junction bases left unmatched: 11. Germline V gives CDR1 SGHTA, CDR2 FQGNSA. CDR3 size: 19 residues. CDR3 bases: TGTGCCAGCAGCATCGGGGATGGACTAGCGGGGGAAAACACCGGGGAGCTGTTTTTT. It is translated as CASSIGDGLAGENTGELFF. Drawing the rest from reference TRBV7-2 and TRBJ2-2, the complete variable domain is GAGVSQSPSNKVTEKGKDVELRCDPISGHTALYWYRQSLGQGLEFLIYFQGNSAPDKSGLPSDRFSAERTGGSVSTLTIQRTQQEDSAVYLCASSIGDGLAGENTGELFFGEGSRLTVL.

This rearrangement joins TRBV28 to TRBJ2-4; D perhaps matches TRBD1 (6 bases). In germline, CDR1 is MDHEN, CDR2 SYDVKM. This CDR3 region has 17 residues. Trimming cost V 4 bases and J 7 bases, with 23 bases left between them. DNA for the CDR3: TGTGCCAGCAGTTCGTACGCCGGGACACTACCGGGGAACATTCAGTACTTC. Residues: CASSSYAGTLPGNIQYF.

V usage is TRBV11-2 and J usage is TRBJ2-2; 8 positions agree with TRBD2. The V gene end was trimmed by 1 base and the J gene end by 5 bases; junction bases not matched to a gene: 9. Germline V gene data show CDR1 as SGHAT and CDR2 as FQNNGV. This CDR3 comprises 17 residues. This CDR3 reads CASSLGLTGGLTGELFF. The CDR3 DNA follows: TGTGCCAGCAGCTTAGGGTTAACGGGAGGGCTTACCGGGGAGCTGTTTTTT.

This chain uses TRBV9 with TRBJ2-7; D might be TRBD1 or TRBD2, each matching 5 bases. The germline CDR1 and CDR2 sequences are SGDLS and YYNGEE. The CDR3 consists of 14 residues. V lost 3 bases, J lost 0 bases, and 10 bases lay in between. The CDR3 spells CASSAYGTSYEQYF. DNA of the CDR3: TGTGCCAGCAGCGCCTACGGGACCTCCTACGAGCAGTACTTC.

This clone was seen a handful of times. Here the CDR3 DNA reads TGTGCCAGCAGCGTAGACCCTAGCGGGCGAACCGGGGAGCTGTTTTTT. This gives the protein CASSVDPSGRTGELFF. J is TRBJ2-2 and V is TRBV9, with 8 bases that match TRBD2. With V trimmed by 0 bases and J by 5 bases, 6 bases remained unmatched. Germline V gives CDR1 SGDLS, CDR2 YYNGEE. The CDR3 covers 16 residues. The whole variable domain, remainder taken from reference TRBV9 and TRBJ2-2, is DSGVTQTPKHLITATGQRVTLRCSPRSGDLSVYWYQQSLDQGLQFLIQYYNGEERAKGNILERFSAQQFPDLHSELNLSSLELGDSALYFCASSVDPSGRTGELFFGEGSRLTVL.

The genes are TRBV18 and TRBJ1-5; no definite D call. The germline gives CDR1 KGHSH, CDR2 LQKENI. V was clipped by 5 bases and J by 0 bases, with 5 bases between them. This CDR3 is built from 13 residues. The chain's CDR3 is CASSENSNQPQHF. In DNA form, the CDR3 reads TGTGCCAGCTCAGAGAATAGCAATCAGCCCCAGCATTTT.

The chain recombines TRBV10-3 with TRBJ1-3; TRBD1 is a possible D gene (5 bases). Deletions cut 10 bases from V and 1 base from J, with 14 bases between. The CDR3 has 14 amino acids. The germline gives CDR1 ENHRY, CDR2 SYGVKD. This CDR3 is CATLRGESGNTIYF. The CDR3 DNA sequence: TGTGCCACCCTGCGGGGCGAGTCTGGAAACACCATATATTTT.

The rearrangement links TRBV11-2 to TRBJ2-1; D tentatively reads TRBD1 or TRBD2 (5 bases each). Per the germline V gene, CDR1 is SGHAT and CDR2 is FQNNGV. V was clipped by 5 bases and J by 0 bases, with 14 bases between them. The CDR3 loop spans 16 amino acids. DNA of the CDR3: TGTGCCAGCAGCGGGACGGCGCCGAGCTCCTACAATGAGCAGTTCTTC. It specifies CASSGTAPSSYNEQFF. The complete variable domain, with remaining parts taken from reference TRBV11-2 and TRBJ2-1, reads EAGVAQSPRYKIIEKRQSVAFWCNPISGHATLYWYQQILGQGPKLLIQFQNNGVVDDSQLPKDRFSAERLKGVDSTLKIQPAKLEDSAVYLCASSGTAPSSYNEQFFGPGTRLTVL.

The chain employs TRBV9 and TRBJ2-5, with 7 nucleotides matching TRBD1. In germline, CDR1 is SGDLS, CDR2 YYNGEE. V shed 4 bases, J shed 1 base, and the junction held 7 bases outside the gene matches. The CDR3 is 15 residues long. The CDR3 loop reads CASSLGQILQETQYF. CDR3 DNA sequence: TGTGCCAGCAGCTTGGGACAGATCCTCCAAGAGACCCAGTACTTC.

The CDR3 sequence is CSVEVSSNQPQHF. In DNA form, the CDR3 reads TGCAGCGTTGAAGTCAGCAGCAATCAGCCCCAGCATTTT. The V call is TRBV29-1, the J call TRBJ1-5; D unclear. CDR1 and CDR2 (germline): SQVTM, ANQGSEA. Trimming removed 1 base at V and 1 base at J, with 5 bases between. The CDR3 is 13 residues long.

This clone was seen just once. The rearrangement links TRBV7-9 to TRBJ1-2; tentatively, D is TRBD1 (5 bases). The CDR3 has 12 residues. Trimming cost V 5 bases and J 3 bases, with 7 bases left between them. Germline values: CDR1 SEHNR, CDR2 FQNEAQ (reference sequence). This chain's CDR3 is CASSQGDYGYTF. The CDR3 DNA reads TGTGCCAGCAGCCAAGGGGACTATGGCTACACCTTC.

Only a few counts were recorded for this clone. This rearrangement joins TRBV7-9 to TRBJ2-5; 10 nucleotides line up with TRBD1. This CDR3 has 17 amino acids. V gave up 1 base and J gave up 5 bases; unmatched junction bases: 10. Germline V gives CDR1 SEHNR, CDR2 FQNEAQ (reference sequence). CDR3 residues: CASSLDPGQGPWETQYF. The CDR3 bases are TGTGCCAGCAGCTTAGATCCGGGACAGGGGCCGTGGGAGACCCAGTACTTC. The full variable domain, with the rest looked up from reference TRBV7-9 and TRBJ2-5, is DTGVSQNPRHKITKRGQNVTFRCDPISEHNRLYWYRQTLGQGPEFLTYFQNEAQLEKSRLLSDRFSAERPKGSFSTLEIQRTEQGDSAMYLCASSLDPGQGPWETQYFGPGTRLLVL.

Worth noting for this clone: At one boundary the junction diverges from the germline segment, which might be a read error. This CDR3 is also generated by other DNA sequences in the sample. The chain recombines TRBV28 with TRBJ1-1; D gene ambiguous. CDR3 length: 14 amino acids. CDR1 MDHEN and CDR2 SYDVKM come from the germline V gene. The CDR3 coding sequence is TGTGCCAGCAGTCGACCCCAGAAGAACACTGAGGCTTTCTTT. Its translation: CASSRPQKNTEAFF.

Note on this clone: The same CDR3 is also encoded by other DNA sequences in this sample. This chain uses TRBV27 with TRBJ1-6, with D perhaps matching TRBD1 (5 bases). Trimming left V 5 bases short and J 4 bases short, with 6 bases between. Germline V gives CDR1 MNHEY, CDR2 SMNVEV (reference sequence). This CDR3 is built from 13 residues. The CDR3 DNA reads TGTGCCAGCAGTCAGGGATATAATTCACCCCTCCACTTT. Protein product: CASSQGYNSPLHF.

The CDR3 spells CASNTMGGADYEQYF. The CDR3 coding sequence is TGTGCCAGCAACACAATGGGGGGGGCGGACTACGAGCAGTACTTC. This chain connects TRBV6-6 to TRBJ2-5, with TRBD2 as a possible D gene (7 bases). The end of the DNA aligns better with TRBJ2-7, so the J call may be wrong. Germline V gene data show CDR1 as MNHNY and CDR2 as SVGAGI (reference sequence). The CDR3 is made up of 15 amino acids.

This clone was counted once. The chain links TRBV7-9 to TRBJ1-3; D possibly corresponds to TRBD1 (5 bases). The V gene's germline CDR1 is SEHNR and CDR2 FQNEAQ (reference sequence). The CDR3 runs 13 residues. V was clipped by 9 bases and J by 0 bases, with 9 bases between them. Here the CDR3 reads CASQGFSGNTIYF. The CDR3 coding sequence is TGTGCCAGTCAGGGTTTCTCTGGAAACACCATATATTTT.

In its sample, this clone was seen a few times. The V and J genes are TRBV5-6 and TRBJ2-2, with TRBD2 matching over 7 bases. Germline-derived CDR1 and CDR2 are SGHDT and YYEEEE. Losses at the gene ends were 4 bases for V and 0 bases for J; bases not matched to a gene: 6. The CDR3 is made up of 16 amino acids. Written as DNA, the CDR3 is TGTGCCAGCAGCACCTCAAGCGGGGCGAACACCGGGGAGCTGTTTTTT. Translated, it gives CASSTSSGANTGELFF.

This sequence joins TRBV11-1 and TRBJ2-2, with unresolved D. The CDR3 extends over 14 amino acids. V was shortened by 3 bases and J by 6 bases, with 11 bases between the two germline ends. CDR1 is SGHAT, CDR2 FQDESV, per germline (reference sequence). The DNA of the CDR3 is TGTGCCAGCAGCTTTGGGTGGGCGTCCGGGGAGCTGTTTTTT. Its translation: CASSFGWASGELFF.

This clone has just a few counts. The chain uses TRBV25-1 and TRBJ2-7; D remains unclear. Per the germline V gene, CDR1 is MGHDK and CDR2 is SYGVNS. Trimming took 2 bases from V and 5 from J, leaving 16 bases between them. The CDR3 has 15 amino acids. DNA of the CDR3: TGTGCCAGCAGTGAAGATTTTTGGGGTCAAAACGAGCAGTACTTC. This encodes CASSEDFWGQNEQYF.

By share of the sample, this clone is medium-sized (0.01 to 0.1%). V and J are TRBV5-1 and TRBJ2-7; TRBD1 matches at 8 bases. Germline V gene lookup returns CDR1 SGHRS and CDR2 YFSETQ. The CDR3 totals 16 residues. V shed 0 bases, J shed 3 bases, and the junction held 8 bases outside the gene matches. Written as DNA, the CDR3 is TGCGCCAGCAGCTTGGAACCGGGACAGGTTATCTACGAGCAGTACTTC. Its translation: CASSLEPGQVIYEQYF.

In its sample, this clone was seen a few times. The V gene is TRBV11-3, the J gene TRBJ1-2; 9 nucleotides align to TRBD1. The CDR3 contains 15 residues. CDR1 and CDR2 from the germline V gene are SGHNT and YENEEA. V trimming: 4 bases; J trimming: 4 bases; junction bases outside the gene matches: 7. CDR3 amino acids: CASSSGVGQGYGYTF. The CDR3 nucleotides are TGTGCCAGCAGCTCCGGGGTGGGACAGGGCTATGGCTACACCTTC.

Note on this clone: One end of the junction is discordant with germline, which a read error may explain. The V gene is TRBV2, the J gene TRBJ2-7, with 10 bases lining up with TRBD2. The CDR3 extends over 15 amino acids. Per germline, CDR1 SNHLY and CDR2 FYNNEI. CDR3 loop: CASSEAGTSEYEQYF. CDR3 DNA: TGTGCCAGCAGCGAAGCCGGGACTAGCGAATACGAGCAGTACTTC. Full variable domain (missing parts from reference TRBV2 and TRBJ2-7): EPEVTQTPSHQVTQMGQEVILRCVPISNHLYFYWYRQILGQKVEFLVSFYNNEISEKSEIFDDQFSVERPDGSNFTLKIRSTKLEDSAMYFCASSEAGTSEYEQYFGPGTRLTVT.

This sequence joins TRBV2 and TRBJ2-7; the D call may be TRBD1 or TRBD2 (5 bases each). Deletions cut 4 bases from V and 0 bases from J, with 7 bases between. The CDR3 consists of 13 residues. Germline CDR1 SNHLY, CDR2 FYNNEI. CDR3 amino acids: CASSGGSSYEQYF. Here the CDR3 DNA reads TGTGCCAGCAGTGGGGGGAGCTCCTACGAGCAGTACTTC. Using reference TRBV2 and TRBJ2-7 for the parts outside the CDR3, the full variable domain is EPEVTQTPSHQVTQMGQEVILRCVPISNHLYFYWYRQILGQKVEFLVSFYNNEISEKSEIFDDQFSVERPDGSNFTLKIRSTKLEDSAMYFCASSGGSSYEQYFGPGTRLTVT.